These 12 T cell receptor beta chains came from one sample sequenced in a study of blood T cell repertoires in COVID-19. Produced via immunoSEQ multiplex PCR; TCRdb's table is partial and in-frame only. The profile shows 60,000 to 75,000 clones, about four fifths of them singletons. What was sequenced was peripheral blood. The receptors were sampled from a woman aged 80 or over with acute or convalescent COVID-19.

The chain is built from TRBV19 and TRBJ1-5; TRBD1 agrees at 8 bases. V was pared by 4 bases and J by 5 bases, with 25 bases of the junction left unmatched. Germline CDR1 is LNHDA and CDR2 is SQIVND (reference sequence). CDR3 size: 21 residues. The CDR3 nucleotides are TGTGCCAGTAGTACGAGGCATGGCAAAGTCCAGGACAGGGCGAACGATCAGCCCCAGCATTTT. It is translated as CASSTRHGKVQDRANDQPQHF.

CDR3 loop: CASSQGQGPYNEQFF. The CDR3 bases are TGTGCCAGCAGCCAGGGGCAGGGTCCCTACAATGAGCAGTTCTTC. This chain joins TRBV14 and TRBJ2-1, with TRBD1 as a possible D gene (5 bases). Trimming stripped 3 bases from V and 2 bases from J, with 11 bases between. The germline V gene has CDR1 SGHDN and CDR2 FVKESK. The CDR3 extends over 15 amino acids.

Only one count was recorded for this clone. The genes are TRBV5-1 and TRBJ1-2, with TRBD1 matching 7 bases. Per the germline V gene, CDR1 is SGHRS and CDR2 is YFSETQ. The CDR3 length is 14 residues. The ends lost 1 base at V and 4 bases at J; junction bases unmatched: 4. The CDR3 region is CASSLTGAGYGYTF. Here the CDR3 DNA reads TGCGCCAGCAGCTTGACAGGGGCTGGCTATGGCTACACCTTC.

This clone occurred many times. The chain uses TRBV5-1 and TRBJ1-1; D gene unclear. V gave up 0 bases and J gave up 3 bases, with 9 bases separating them. The CDR3 loop spans 14 amino acids. The germline gives CDR1 SGHRS, CDR2 YFSETQ. The CDR3 loop reads CASSLGGSDTEAFF. As DNA, the CDR3 is TGCGCCAGCAGCTTGGGAGGCAGTGACACTGAAGCTTTCTTT.

The chain links TRBV18 to TRBJ2-3, with 8 bases fitting TRBD1. J lost 0 bases, V lost 3 bases, and 8 bases had no gene match. The CDR3 runs 17 residues. Germline V gives CDR1 KGHSH, CDR2 LQKENI. CDR3 amino acids: CASSPLVTGGSTDTQYF. As DNA, the CDR3 is TGTGCCAGCTCACCGCTCGTTACAGGGGGTAGCACAGATACGCAGTATTTT.

CDR3 bases: TGTGCCAGCAGCTTGGAAGGTCAGGGGGTGAAATCTGGGGCCAACGTCCTGACTTTC. Translating it yields CASSLEGQGVKSGANVLTF. The rearrangement joins TRBV5-6 to TRBJ2-6; TRBD1 aligns across 7 bases. The J segment lost 1 base and the V segment lost 0 bases, leaving 10 bases of the junction unmatched. CDR3 length: 19 residues. Germline V gene data show CDR1 as SGHDT and CDR2 as YYEEEE. Full variable domain (missing parts from reference TRBV5-6 and TRBJ2-6): DAGVTQSPTHLIKTRGQQVTLRCSPKSGHDTVSWYQQALGQGPQFIFQYYEEEERQRGNFPDRFSGHQFPNYSSELNVNALLLGDSALYLCASSLEGQGVKSGANVLTFGAGSRLTVL.

This sequence joins TRBV30 and TRBJ1-5, with a weak D call TRBD1 (5 bases). This CDR3 contains 14 residues. Germline V lookup: CDR1 GTSNPN, CDR2 SVGIG (reference sequence). With 1 base removed from V and 3 bases from J, the gap between germline ends came to 10 bases. Here the CDR3 DNA reads TGTGCCTGGAGTGCCGGACAATTCAATCAGCCCCAGCATTTT. This codes for CAWSAGQFNQPQHF.

The V and J genes are TRBV10-3 and TRBJ1-4; no clear D. The CDR3 has 17 residues. V lost 2 bases, J lost 1 base, and 14 bases lay in between. Germline V gene sequence: CDR1 ENHRY, CDR2 SYGVKD. The chain's CDR3 is CAISEGNPLGTNEKLFF. CDR3 sequence (DNA): TGTGCCATCAGTGAGGGCAACCCCCTTGGAACTAATGAAAAACTGTTTTTT.

The chain employs TRBV19 and TRBJ1-2, with D hard to call. The CDR3 totals 11 residues. CDR1 and CDR2 (germline): LNHDA, SQIVND (reference sequence). The V and J ends lost 7 bases and 6 bases respectively, with 9 bases between them. The CDR3, as DNA: TGTGCCAGTACAAATCCGGATGGCTACACCTTC. The encoded protein is CASTNPDGYTF.

The DNA of the CDR3 is TGTGCCAGCTCACCAGGGAGGTCCTCCCCCTCTAGCACAGATACGCAGTATTTT. Protein product: CASSPGRSSPSSTDTQYF. J is TRBJ2-3 and V is TRBV18; D possibly corresponds to TRBD2 (6 bases). Germline V CDR1 and CDR2: KGHSH, LQKENI. This CDR3 is built from 18 residues. V gave up 2 bases and J gave up 0 bases, with 18 bases separating them.

The chain has TRBV10-3 and TRBJ2-3, with 7 bases fitting TRBD1. There are 15 residues in the CDR3. The V gene end was trimmed by 5 bases and the J gene end by 0 bases; junction bases not matched to a gene: 5. CDR1 is ENHRY and CDR2 is SYGVKD in the germline V gene. CDR3 in amino acids: CAISSDRPSTDTQYF. The CDR3 DNA follows: TGTGCCATCAGTTCGGACAGGCCGAGCACAGATACGCAGTATTTT.

This chain connects TRBV5-1 to TRBJ2-1, with D perhaps TRBD2 (6 bases). V gave up 0 bases and J gave up 5 bases, with 12 bases separating them. Looked up from germline, CDR1 is SGHRS and CDR2 is YFSETQ. This CDR3 comprises 15 residues. In nucleotides, the CDR3 is TGCGCCAGCAGCTTGGTAATGGAGGGGAACAATGAGCAGTTCTTC. Translating gives CASSLVMEGNNEQFF. Together with reference TRBV5-1 and TRBJ2-1, the CDR3 gives the full variable domain: KAGVTQTPRYLIKTRGQQVTLSCSPISGHRSVSWYQQTPGQGLQFLFEYFSETQRNKGNFPGRFSGRQFSNSRSEMNVSTLELGDSALYLCASSLVMEGNNEQFFGPGTRLTVL.